The clone carrying this T cell receptor beta chain was seen only a few times. The CDR3 sequence is 13 residues long. V lost 5 bases to trimming and J lost 0 bases, with 10 bases between them. Germline lookup yields CDR1 DFQATT and CDR2 SNEGSKA (reference sequence). It was with a sample-barcoded 5' primer and a J-beta primer mix that a second PCR of roughly 7 to 12 cycles was run. TCRdb redid the calling of the 5' RACE reads with MiXCR, one entry per CDR3 protein. This table holds 1.5 million to 2 million distinct CDR3 sequences, 30% to 40% found once. These data come from a study of blood T cells in healthy people across ages.

The sequenced sample consisted of blood. This TCR was recovered from a human donor in good health. This chain uses TRBV20-1 with TRBJ1-1, with D possibly being TRBD1 (6 bases). The CDR3 sequence is CSAPHRVNTEAFF. The CDR3 DNA reads TGCAGTGCTCCCCACAGGGTGAACACTGAAGCTTTCTTT.